This TCR beta chain originates from a study of blood T cell repertoires in COVID-19. In the study overall: Italy, Spain and the United States were the sources of the convalescent and acute COVID-19 samples. Sample material is recorded as cDNA or gDNA derived from T cells, B-cell-depleted T cells, or PBMCs.

The CDR3 is 15 residues long. Germline values: CDR1 MDHEN, CDR2 SYDVKM. Trimming took off 4 bases at V and 5 bases at J, with 17 bases between the two ends. Using immunoSEQ multiplex PCR, the repertoire was profiled, and TCRdb retains in-frame clones only, with some absent. Of approximately 130,000 clones in the sample, 83% are singletons; the top ten hold more than 15%. This clonotype was obtained from a man aged 25 to 40 who had recovered from COVID-19. The sequencing sample was made of PBMCs or T cells enriched from blood (not recorded which). The chain combines TRBV28 with TRBJ1-1; D call uncertain. CDR3 coding DNA: TGTGCCAGCAGTTCCTGGACTTCCAGCTATACTGAAGCTTTCTTT. This gives the protein CASSSWTSSYTEAFF. Together with reference TRBV28 and TRBJ1-1, the CDR3 gives the full variable domain: DVKVTQSSRYLVKRTGEKVFLECVQDMDHENMFWYRQDPGLGLRLIYFSYDVKMKEKGDIPEGYSVSREKKERFSLILESASTNQTSMYLCASSSWTSSYTEAFFGQGTRLTVV.